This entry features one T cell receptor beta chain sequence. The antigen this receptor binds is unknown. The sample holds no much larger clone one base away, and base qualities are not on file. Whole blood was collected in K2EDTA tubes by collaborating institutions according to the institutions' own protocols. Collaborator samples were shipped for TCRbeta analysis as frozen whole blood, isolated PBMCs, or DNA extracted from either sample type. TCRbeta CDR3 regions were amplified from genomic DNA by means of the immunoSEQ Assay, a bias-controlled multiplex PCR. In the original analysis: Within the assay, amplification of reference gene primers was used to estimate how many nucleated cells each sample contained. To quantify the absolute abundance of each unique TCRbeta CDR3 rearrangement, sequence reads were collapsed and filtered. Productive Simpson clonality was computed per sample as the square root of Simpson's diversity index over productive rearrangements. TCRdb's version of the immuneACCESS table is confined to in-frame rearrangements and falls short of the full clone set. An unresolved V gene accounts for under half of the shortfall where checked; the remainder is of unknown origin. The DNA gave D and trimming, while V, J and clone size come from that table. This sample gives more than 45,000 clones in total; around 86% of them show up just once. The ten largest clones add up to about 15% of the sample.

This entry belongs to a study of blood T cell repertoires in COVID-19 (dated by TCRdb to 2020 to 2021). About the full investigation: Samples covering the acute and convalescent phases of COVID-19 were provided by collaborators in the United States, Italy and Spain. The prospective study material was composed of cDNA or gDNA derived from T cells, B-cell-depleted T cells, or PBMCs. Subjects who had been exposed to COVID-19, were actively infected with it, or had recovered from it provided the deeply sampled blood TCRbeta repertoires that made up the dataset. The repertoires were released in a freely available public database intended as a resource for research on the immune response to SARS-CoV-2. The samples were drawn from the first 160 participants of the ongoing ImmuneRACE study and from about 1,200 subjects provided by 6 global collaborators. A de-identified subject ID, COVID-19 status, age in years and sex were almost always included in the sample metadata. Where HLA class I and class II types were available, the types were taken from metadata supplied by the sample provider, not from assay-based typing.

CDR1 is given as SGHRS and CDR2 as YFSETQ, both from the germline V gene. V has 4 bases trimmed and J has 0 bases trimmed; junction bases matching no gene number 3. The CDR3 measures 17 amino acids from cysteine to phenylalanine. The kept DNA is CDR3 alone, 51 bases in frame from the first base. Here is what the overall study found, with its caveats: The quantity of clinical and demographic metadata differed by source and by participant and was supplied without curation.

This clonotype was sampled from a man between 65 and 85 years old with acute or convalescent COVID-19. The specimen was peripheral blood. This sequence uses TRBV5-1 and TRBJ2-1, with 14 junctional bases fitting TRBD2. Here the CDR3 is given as CASSGGTSGSSYNEQFF. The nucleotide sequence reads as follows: TGCGCCAGCAGCGGAGGGACTAGCGGGAGCTCCTACAATGAGCAGTTCTTC.